Given below is one T cell receptor beta chain in context. The antigen remains unidentified. The data originate from a study of cytomegalovirus exposure and HLA in healthy donors. The germline V gene encodes CDR1 SGHVS and CDR2 FQNEAQ. The CDR3 is made up of 13 amino acids. V shed 5 bases and J 7 bases; nucleotides not matched to a gene: 5. General study points: Altogether, more than 150 TCR beta chains were recorded as cytomegalovirus-associated. Usually a TCR sequence was rare, but some public TCRs were found in many donors. Using the classifier, cytomegalovirus status was reportedly diagnosed with high specificity and sensitivity.

Donors were drawn from the approximately 120-subject validation cohort, separate from the approximately 700-subject first cohort. The protocol was immunoSEQ multiplex PCR, while the TCRdb copy is restricted to in-frame clones and leaves out a portion. The table records about 280,000 clones, more than 75% of them present only once. The chain carries TRBV7-8 and TRBJ1-5, with TRBD1 matching over 7 bases. Sequences were obtained from PBMCs. This receptor was taken from a woman between 18 and 29 years old in good health and CMV-seronegative. This chain's CDR3 is CASSDQGGQPQHF. The CDR3 DNA follows: TGTGCCAGCAGCGACCAGGGGGGACAGCCCCAGCATTTT.